Presented here are 24 T cell receptor beta chains from one specimen sequenced in a study of blood T cell repertoires in COVID-19. Profiling relied on immunoSEQ multiplex PCR, and the TCRdb table lists in-frame clones only, not all of them. The sample records about 140,000 clones, about three quarters being singletons. Specimen: peripheral blood. The origin of the receptors is a woman older than 75 with active or convalescent COVID-19.

Comments on this clone: The junction departs from germline at one end; a sequencing error may be responsible. The J gene is TRBJ2-2, the V gene TRBV7-7; TRBD1 agrees at 7 bases. The CDR3 has 15 amino acids. The germline gives CDR1 SSHAT, CDR2 FNYEAQ (reference sequence). CDR3 nucleotides: TGTGCTAGCAGCTTACTAAGTGGGACAGCCGGGGAGCTGTTTTTT. Protein product: CASSLLSGTAGELFF.

This clone was counted a single time. V gene TRBV28 combines with J gene TRBJ2-7; TRBD2 matches at 9 bases. Germline V gene lookup returns CDR1 MDHEN and CDR2 SYDVKM. With V trimmed by 1 base and J by 1 base, 8 bases remained unmatched. The CDR3 runs 17 residues. Here the CDR3 reads CASSLLGGGGVSYEQYF. DNA of the CDR3: TGTGCCAGCAGTTTATTAGGCGGCGGGGGGGTTTCCTACGAGCAGTACTTC.

Written as DNA, the CDR3 is TGCGCCAGCAGCTTGGACAGGAGAATCAATTCACCCCTCCACTTT. Encoded protein: CASSLDRRINSPLHF. The chain links TRBV5-1 to TRBJ1-6, with D maybe TRBD1 (5 bases). The CDR3 runs to 15 residues. CDR1 is SGHRS, CDR2 YFSETQ, per germline. With 0 bases removed from V and 7 bases from J, the gap between germline ends came to 11 bases.

The CDR3 region has the DNA TGTGCCAGCAGCCTTAGCGGGGGCCCCAATCCCAATGAGCAGTTCTTC. Its protein is CASSLSGGPNPNEQFF. J is TRBJ2-1 and V is TRBV2; TRBD2 aligns across 9 bases. CDR1 is SNHLY and CDR2 is FYNNEI in the germline V gene. The CDR3 consists of 16 residues. Trimming cost V 6 bases and J 6 bases; bases outside gene matches: 12.

There are a few counts of this clone. The chain links TRBV9 to TRBJ2-5, with 7 bases identical to TRBD2. CDR1 and CDR2 (germline): SGDLS, YYNGEE. After removal of 4 bases from V and 0 bases from J, the junction contained 3 bases not matched to a gene. The CDR3 is 14 amino acids. CDR3 DNA sequence: TGTGCCAGCAGCTATAGCGGGTACCAAGAGACCCAGTACTTC. Translation: CASSYSGYQETQYF.

The chain couples TRBV7-9 to TRBJ2-3; no clear D. V dropped 0 bases and J dropped 2 bases, with 12 bases sitting between them. The CDR3 has 16 amino acids. Looked up from germline, CDR1 is SEHNR and CDR2 is FQNEAQ (reference sequence). CDR3 sequence reads: CASSLANSHHTDTQYF. The CDR3 nucleotides read TGTGCCAGCAGCTTAGCTAACAGCCACCACACAGATACGCAGTATTTT.

This sequence joins TRBV7-9 and TRBJ1-6; D not certain. Trimming stripped 1 base from V and 8 bases from J, with 6 bases between. The germline CDR1 and CDR2 sequences are SEHNR and FQNEAQ (reference sequence). The CDR3 loop spans 13 amino acids. For the CDR3, the DNA is TGTGCCAGCAGCTTAGACACATATTCACCCCTCCACTTT. Protein sequence: CASSLDTYSPLHF. The variable domain in full, completed from reference TRBV7-9 and TRBJ1-6, reads DTGVSQNPRHKITKRGQNVTFRCDPISEHNRLYWYRQTLGQGPEFLTYFQNEAQLEKSRLLSDRFSAERPKGSFSTLEIQRTEQGDSAMYLCASSLDTYSPLHFGNGTRLTVT.

J is TRBJ1-1 and V is TRBV7-8, with D unclear. The germline CDR1 and CDR2 sequences are SGHVS and FQNEAQ. V shed 4 bases and J shed 4 bases, with 19 bases lying between them. CDR3 length: 16 residues. The CDR3: CASSSPLWSLLTEAFF. The CDR3 region has the DNA TGTGCCAGCAGCTCCCCTTTGTGGAGCTTGCTCACTGAAGCTTTCTTT.

The V call is TRBV6-6, the J call TRBJ1-1; D is undetermined. Germline lookup yields CDR1 MNHNY and CDR2 SVGAGI (reference sequence). V lost 5 bases, J lost 11 bases, and 15 bases lay in between. The length of the CDR3 is 12 residues. Written as DNA, the CDR3 is TGTGCCAGCAGTCCCTACGGAGGGAGGGCTTTCTTT. Encoded protein: CASSPYGGRAFF.

This rearrangement joins TRBV2 to TRBJ1-5; TRBD1 agrees at 8 bases. Germline V gene data show CDR1 as SNHLY and CDR2 as FYNNEI. J gave up 6 bases and V 3 bases, and 7 bases lay outside the gene matches. The CDR3 totals 15 residues. The CDR3 DNA reads TGTGCCAGCAGTGAGGCCAGGGGGCTTGGTCAGCCCCAGCATTTT. Its translation is CASSEARGLGQPQHF.

The chain has TRBV7-9 and TRBJ1-6, with D maybe TRBD1 (6 bases). The CDR3 sequence is 17 residues long. The V gene lost 1 base and the J gene lost 4 bases, with 14 bases spanning the gap. The V gene's germline CDR1 is SEHNR and CDR2 FQNEAQ (reference sequence). This CDR3 is CASSLEGVSSYNSPLHF. In DNA form, the CDR3 reads TGTGCCAGCAGCTTAGAGGGGGTCTCTAGTTATAATTCACCCCTCCACTTT.

The chain has TRBV28 and TRBJ2-2; unclear D gene. CDR3 size: 14 residues. V was shortened by 10 bases and J by 5 bases, with 17 bases between the two germline ends. Looked up from germline, CDR1 is MDHEN and CDR2 is SYDVKM. DNA of the CDR3: TGTGCCACCCTACGAAGCCGAGAGACCGGGGAGCTGTTTTTT. This codes for CATLRSRETGELFF.

The chain is built from TRBV6-5 and TRBJ1-2; D perhaps matches TRBD1 (5 bases). This CDR3 has 15 amino acids. Trimming shortened V by 5 bases and J by 7 bases, and 20 bases separated the two germline ends. The germline V gene encodes CDR1 MNHEY and CDR2 SVGAGI. The CDR3 here is CASSKTWGSSAGYTF. CDR3 nucleotides: TGTGCCAGCAGTAAAACATGGGGCAGTTCGGCTGGCTACACCTTC.

J is TRBJ1-2 and V is TRBV30; D is unresolved. Trimming shortened V by 3 bases and J by 7 bases, and 9 bases separated the two germline ends. The CDR3 is made up of 11 amino acids. CDR1 is GTSNPN and CDR2 is SVGIG in the germline V gene (reference sequence). The CDR3 nucleotides read TGTGCCTGGAGGAGGATCGGTGGCTACACCTTC. Its protein is CAWRRIGGYTF.

The chain is built from TRBV13 and TRBJ2-7; 7 bases are shared with TRBD1. The CDR3 extends over 13 amino acids. Germline lookup yields CDR1 PRHDT and CDR2 FYEKMQ (reference sequence). V dropped 3 bases and J dropped 4; count of bases not matched to a gene: 3. The CDR3 is CASSLGQSYEQYF. The CDR3 DNA reads as TGTGCCAGCAGCTTGGGACAGAGTTACGAGCAGTACTTC.

The chain recombines TRBV3-1 (or the pseudogene TRBV3-2) with TRBJ2-3, with 7 bases that match TRBD2. Germline lookup yields CDR1 LGHDT and CDR2 YNNKEL (reference sequence). The CDR3 is 16 residues long. The trim removed 6 bases at V and 5 bases at J, leaving 14 bases unmatched. As DNA, the CDR3 is TGTGCCAGCAGTTTTGGGTCGGGGGGAAGAGGAGATACGCAGTATTTT. Translation: CASSFGSGGRGDTQYF.

A remark on this clone: The same CDR3 is also encoded by other DNA sequences in this sample. J is TRBJ2-2 and V is TRBV19, with 12 bases matching TRBD1. The CDR3 contains 13 residues. Germline V gene sequence: CDR1 LNHDA, CDR2 SQIVND (reference sequence). The CDR3: CVTGTGGNGELFF. CDR3 nucleotide sequence: TGTGTCACCGGGACAGGGGGCAACGGGGAGCTGTTTTTT.

The chain links TRBV18 to TRBJ2-7; perhaps TRBD1 as D (6 bases). V was cut by 3 bases and J by 0 bases, with 9 bases left in between. There are 14 residues in the CDR3. The germline CDR1 and CDR2 sequences are KGHSH and LQKENI. CDR3 sequence (DNA): TGTGCCAGCTCACCGATACAGGGCTCCTACGAGCAGTACTTC. Translated: CASSPIQGSYEQYF. The entire variable domain, with the rest obtained from reference TRBV18 and TRBJ2-7, is as follows: NAGVMQNPRHLVRRRGQEARLRCSPMKGHSHVYWYRQLPEEGLKFMVYLQKENIIDESGMPKERFSAEFPKEGPSILRIQQVVRGDSAAYFCASSPIQGSYEQYFGPGTRLTVT.

The chain joins TRBV30 to TRBJ1-6; TRBD1 is a possible D gene (5 bases). CDR3 length equals 12 residues. CDR1 GTSNPN and CDR2 SVGIG come from the germline V gene (reference sequence). V lost 6 bases, J lost 7 bases, and 10 bases lay in between. The CDR3 spells CACGQGNSPLHF. CDR3 nucleotides: TGTGCCTGCGGTCAGGGAAATTCACCCCTCCACTTT.

The rearrangement joins TRBV19 to TRBJ2-7; no definite D call. V lost 3 bases and J lost 2, with 8 bases in between. The CDR3 spans 13 residues. Germline V lookup: CDR1 LNHDA, CDR2 SQIVND (reference sequence). The CDR3 loop reads CASSIRLTYEQYF. The CDR3 DNA reads as TGTGCCAGTAGTATCAGGCTTACCTACGAGCAGTACTTC.

This clone was seen once. The chain carries TRBV18 and TRBJ2-1; 14 nucleotides line up with TRBD2. The CDR3 has 16 residues. Germline trimming cut 3 bases from V and 7 bases from J; bases unmatched to any gene: 5. CDR1 is KGHSH and CDR2 is LQKENI in the germline V gene. The CDR3 region has the DNA TGTGCCAGCTCACCCTCCGGGACTAGCGGGGGTAATGAGCAGTTCTTC. The encoded protein is CASSPSGTSGGNEQFF.

With respect to this clone: At the DNA level, this CDR3 is encoded by other sequences in the same sample as well. This sequence joins TRBV6-5 and TRBJ1-5, with 7 bases fitting TRBD1. This CDR3 has 13 residues. J was trimmed by 4 bases and V by 8 bases; bases with no gene match: 5. Germline loops: CDR1 MNHEY, CDR2 SVGAGI. The CDR3 region has the DNA TGTGCCAGCCGCCTGACAGGGAATCAGCCCCAGCATTTT. It yields the protein CASRLTGNQPQHF.

The chain is built from TRBV15 and TRBJ1-4, with D unclear. Per the germline V gene, CDR1 is LNHNV and CDR2 is YYDKDF (reference sequence). This CDR3 contains 17 residues. Trimming removed 1 base at V and 8 bases at J, with 20 bases between. Here the CDR3 DNA reads TGTGCCACCAGCAGAGGAGGGCTTTCCGCTTCGGGGGAAAAACTGTTTTTT. This codes for CATSRGGLSASGEKLFF.

The V call is TRBV12-3 or TRBV12-4, the J call TRBJ1-5; D is unresolved. The V end was cut by 11 bases, the J end by 6 bases, with 17 bases between. This CDR3 contains 13 residues. The CDR3 DNA is TGTGCCTCTAGTCGAAGGGAGGGTCAGCCCCAGCATTTT. The encoded protein is CASSRREGQPQHF.